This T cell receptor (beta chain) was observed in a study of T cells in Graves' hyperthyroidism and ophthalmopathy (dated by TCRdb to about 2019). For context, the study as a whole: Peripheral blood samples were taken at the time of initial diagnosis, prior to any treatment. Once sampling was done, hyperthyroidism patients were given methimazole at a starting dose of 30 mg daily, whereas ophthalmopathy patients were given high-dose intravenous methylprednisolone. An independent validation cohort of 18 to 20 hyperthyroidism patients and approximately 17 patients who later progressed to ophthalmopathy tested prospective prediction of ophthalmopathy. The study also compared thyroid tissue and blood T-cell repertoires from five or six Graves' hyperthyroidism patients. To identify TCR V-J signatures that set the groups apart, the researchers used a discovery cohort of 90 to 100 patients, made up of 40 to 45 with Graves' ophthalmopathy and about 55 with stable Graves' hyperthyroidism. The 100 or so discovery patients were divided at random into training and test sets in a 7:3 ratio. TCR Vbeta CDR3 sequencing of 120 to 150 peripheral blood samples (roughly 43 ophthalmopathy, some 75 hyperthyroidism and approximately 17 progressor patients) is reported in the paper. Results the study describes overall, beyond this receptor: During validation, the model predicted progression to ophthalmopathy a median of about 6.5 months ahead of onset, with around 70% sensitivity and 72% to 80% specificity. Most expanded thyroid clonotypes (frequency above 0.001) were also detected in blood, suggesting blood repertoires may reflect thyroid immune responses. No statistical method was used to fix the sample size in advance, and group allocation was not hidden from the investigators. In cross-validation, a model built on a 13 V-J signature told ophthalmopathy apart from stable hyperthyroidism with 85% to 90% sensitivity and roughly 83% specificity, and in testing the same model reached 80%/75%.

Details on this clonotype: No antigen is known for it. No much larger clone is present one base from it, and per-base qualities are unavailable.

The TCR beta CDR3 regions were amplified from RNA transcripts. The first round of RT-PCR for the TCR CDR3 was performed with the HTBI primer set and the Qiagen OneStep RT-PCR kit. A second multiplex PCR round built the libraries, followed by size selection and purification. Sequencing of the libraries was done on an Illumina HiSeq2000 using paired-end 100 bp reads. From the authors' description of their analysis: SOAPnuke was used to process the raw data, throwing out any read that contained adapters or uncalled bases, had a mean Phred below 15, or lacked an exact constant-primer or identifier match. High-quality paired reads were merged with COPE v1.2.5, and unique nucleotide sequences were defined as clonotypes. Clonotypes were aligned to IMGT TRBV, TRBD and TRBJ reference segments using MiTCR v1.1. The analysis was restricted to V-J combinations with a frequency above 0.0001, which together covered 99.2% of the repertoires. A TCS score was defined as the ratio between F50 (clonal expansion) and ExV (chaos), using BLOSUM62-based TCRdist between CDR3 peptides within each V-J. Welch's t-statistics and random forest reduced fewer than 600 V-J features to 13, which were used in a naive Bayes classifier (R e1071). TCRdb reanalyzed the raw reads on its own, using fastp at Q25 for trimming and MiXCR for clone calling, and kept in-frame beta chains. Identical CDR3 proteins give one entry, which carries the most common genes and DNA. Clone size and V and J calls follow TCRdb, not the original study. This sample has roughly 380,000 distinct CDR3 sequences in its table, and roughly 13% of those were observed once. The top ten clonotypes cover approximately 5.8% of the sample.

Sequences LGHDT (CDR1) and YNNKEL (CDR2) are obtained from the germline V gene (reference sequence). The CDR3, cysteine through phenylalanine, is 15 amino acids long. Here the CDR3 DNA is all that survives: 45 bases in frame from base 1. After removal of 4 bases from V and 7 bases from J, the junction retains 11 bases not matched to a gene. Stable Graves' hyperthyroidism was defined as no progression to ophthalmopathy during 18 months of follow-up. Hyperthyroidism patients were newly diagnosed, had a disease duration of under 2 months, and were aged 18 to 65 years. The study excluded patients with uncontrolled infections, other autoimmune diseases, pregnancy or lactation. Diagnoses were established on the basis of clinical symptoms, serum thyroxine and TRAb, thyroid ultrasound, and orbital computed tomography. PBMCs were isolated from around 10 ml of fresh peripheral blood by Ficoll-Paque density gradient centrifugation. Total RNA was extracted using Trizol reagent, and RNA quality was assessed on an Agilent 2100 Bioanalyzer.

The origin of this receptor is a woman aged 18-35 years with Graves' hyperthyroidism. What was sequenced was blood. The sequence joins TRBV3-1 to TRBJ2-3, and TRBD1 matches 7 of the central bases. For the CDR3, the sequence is CASSLGLQGTNTQYF. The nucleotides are TGTGCCAGCAGCCTAGGATTACAGGGGACGAATACGCAGTATTTT.